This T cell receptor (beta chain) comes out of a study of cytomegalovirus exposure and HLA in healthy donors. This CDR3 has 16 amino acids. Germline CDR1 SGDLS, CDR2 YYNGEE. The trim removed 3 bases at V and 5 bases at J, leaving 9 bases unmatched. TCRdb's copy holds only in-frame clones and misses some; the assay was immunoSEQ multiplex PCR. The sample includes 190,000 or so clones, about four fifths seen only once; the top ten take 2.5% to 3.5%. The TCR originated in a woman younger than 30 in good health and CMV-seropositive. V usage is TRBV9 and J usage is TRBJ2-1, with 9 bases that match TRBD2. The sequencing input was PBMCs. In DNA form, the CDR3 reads TGTGCCAGCAGCGCCGGTTCTGGACTAGCGAACAATGAGCAGTTCTTC. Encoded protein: CASSAGSGLANNEQFF.